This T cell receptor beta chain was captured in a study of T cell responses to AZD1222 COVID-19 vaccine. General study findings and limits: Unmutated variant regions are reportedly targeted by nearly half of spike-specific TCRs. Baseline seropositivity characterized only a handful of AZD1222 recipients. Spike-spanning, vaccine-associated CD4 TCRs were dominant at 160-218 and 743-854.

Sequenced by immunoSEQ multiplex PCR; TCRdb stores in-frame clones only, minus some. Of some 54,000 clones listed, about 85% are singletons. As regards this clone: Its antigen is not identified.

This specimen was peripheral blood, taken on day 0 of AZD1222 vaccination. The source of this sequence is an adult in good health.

The CDR3 here is CASSIETGYTGELFF. The DNA for the CDR3 is TGTGCCAGTAGTATAGAGACAGGGTACACCGGGGAGCTGTTTTTT. The V call is TRBV19, the J call TRBJ2-2; 7 bases are shared with TRBD1. The trim removed 0 bases at V and 3 bases at J, leaving 1 base unmatched. The CDR3 sequence is 15 residues long. Germline V gene sequence: CDR1 LNHDA, CDR2 SQIVND (reference sequence).